Listed here are 32 T cell receptor beta chains from one sample, sequenced in a study of blood T cell repertoires in COVID-19 (dated by TCRdb to about 2020). Library creation used the immunoSEQ multiplex PCR assay. TCRdb holds this immuneACCESS table with in-frame rearrangements only. Some clones are missing; in checked studies, unresolved V genes explain under half, and the rest has no known cause. In this sample the table shows around 130,000 clones, roughly four fifths of which occur a single time. In total, the top ten clones hold roughly 7.3% of the sample. Material for sequencing was peripheral blood. The source of these receptors is a human donor in a cohort sampled during active COVID-19.

This clone has only a few counts. The chain joins TRBV15 to TRBJ1-6; D may be TRBD1 (6 bases). Germline V lookup: CDR1 LNHNV, CDR2 YYDKDF (reference sequence). There are 17 residues in the CDR3. Deletions cut 0 bases from V and 9 bases from J, with 18 bases between. The CDR3 bases are TGTGCCACCAGCAGAGAAGTGGCAGGGGAGAGATTTTCACCCCTCCACTTT. Residues: CATSREVAGERFSPLHF.

This sequence joins TRBV9 and TRBJ1-5, with TRBD1 identical over 8 bases. Per the germline V gene, CDR1 is SGDLS and CDR2 is YYNGEE. V dropped 5 bases and J dropped 7; count of bases not matched to a gene: 11. The CDR3 spans 15 residues. The CDR3 DNA sequence: TGTGCCAGCAGTCCAGGACAGGGTCATCGGCAGCCCCAGCATTTT. Translated, it gives CASSPGQGHRQPQHF.

The chain is built from TRBV18 and TRBJ1-2; 8 bases are shared with TRBD1. Germline V gives CDR1 KGHSH, CDR2 LQKENI. V was pared by 6 bases and J by 11 bases, with 8 bases of the junction left unmatched. The CDR3 contains 12 residues. CDR3: CASSGGQDAYTF. CDR3 in DNA: TGTGCCAGCTCCGGGGGACAGGACGCGTACACCTTC.

The genes are TRBV14 and TRBJ2-5; 8 nucleotides agree with TRBD1. This CDR3 region has 15 residues. Trimming at V came to 4 bases and at J to 1 base, leaving 5 bases not matched to a gene. Per germline, CDR1 SGHDN and CDR2 FVKESK. The CDR3 loop reads CASSPLDRGQETQYF. The CDR3, as DNA: TGTGCCAGCAGCCCCCTAGACAGGGGCCAAGAGACCCAGTACTTC.

The V and J genes are TRBV6-4 and TRBJ1-1; D is unclear. The CDR3 sequence is 15 residues long. The germline V and J ends were trimmed by 3 bases and 5 bases, with 16 bases remaining between them. CDR1 is MRHNA and CDR2 is SNTAGT in the germline V gene. The CDR3 DNA sequence: TGTGCCAGCAGTGATCCCAGGAGGCGGAGTACTGAAGCTTTCTTT. Protein sequence: CASSDPRRRSTEAFF.

Concerning this clone itself: Other DNA sequences in the sample encode the same CDR3. The CDR3 coding sequence is TGCGCCAGCAGCGGGACTAGTGTCGAGACCCAGTACTTC. Translation: CASSGTSVETQYF. J is TRBJ2-5 and V is TRBV5-1; 8 bases agree with TRBD2. This CDR3 spans 13 amino acids. Germline CDR1 is SGHRS and CDR2 is YFSETQ. V lost 4 bases to trimming and J lost 5 bases; unmatched junction nucleotides: 4.

The chain recombines TRBV7-2 with TRBJ1-4, with a possible D match to TRBD1 (5 bases). The CDR3 contains 13 residues. Trimming stripped 5 bases from V and 6 bases from J, with 10 bases between. Germline V gene sequence: CDR1 SGHTA, CDR2 FQGNSA. The CDR3 loop reads CASSHTGDEKLFF. CDR3 DNA: TGTGCCAGCAGCCACACAGGAGATGAAAAACTGTTTTTT.

This chain connects TRBV18 to TRBJ2-7, with TRBD1 as a possible D gene (5 bases). The V end lost 0 bases, the J end lost 0 bases, and 12 bases lay between the germline ends. The CDR3 is made up of 16 amino acids. The germline gives CDR1 KGHSH, CDR2 LQKENI. Written as DNA, the CDR3 is TGTGCCAGCTCACCACCGCCATCCCAGGGCTCCTACGAGCAGTACTTC. It is translated as CASSPPPSQGSYEQYF.

Only one count was recorded for this clone. V gene TRBV2 combines with J gene TRBJ2-1; 11 positions match TRBD2. CDR3 length: 14 amino acids. J gave up 7 bases and V 6 bases, and 5 bases lay outside the gene matches. CDR1 and CDR2 from the germline V gene are SNHLY and FYNNEI. CDR3: CASSLLAGANEQFF. CDR3 DNA sequence: TGTGCCAGCAGCTTACTAGCGGGGGCAAATGAGCAGTTCTTC.

The chain carries TRBV19 and TRBJ2-5; no clear D gene. The germline V gene encodes CDR1 LNHDA and CDR2 SQIVND (reference sequence). V lost 6 bases, J lost 0 bases, and 5 bases lay in between. The CDR3 spans 12 residues. CDR3 region: CASSGDQETQYF. The DNA for the CDR3 is TGTGCCAGTAGCGGAGACCAAGAGACCCAGTACTTC. Supplemented by reference TRBV19 and TRBJ2-5, the full variable domain reads DGGITQSPKYLFRKEGQNVTLSCEQNLNHDAMYWYRQDPGQGLRLIYYSQIVNDFQKGDIAEGYSVSREKKESFPLTVTSAQKNPTAFYLCASSGDQETQYFGPGTRLLVL.

The V and J genes are TRBV11-3 and TRBJ2-7; TRBD2 matches 7 bases. Per germline, CDR1 SGHNT and CDR2 YENEEA. With 5 bases clipped from V and 7 bases from J, the junction kept 8 bases outside the gene matches. The CDR3 contains 13 residues. The CDR3 loop is CASSPNPGGEQYF. CDR3 coding DNA: TGTGCCAGCAGCCCAAACCCCGGGGGGGAGCAGTACTTC.

The chain combines TRBV2 with TRBJ2-5; 11 positions match TRBD1. The V segment lost 5 bases and the J segment 2 bases; nucleotides outside the gene matches: 1. This CDR3 is built from 14 residues. Germline values: CDR1 SNHLY, CDR2 FYNNEI. The chain's CDR3 is CASSRDRGQETQYF. The CDR3 DNA sequence: TGTGCCAGCAGTCGGGACAGGGGGCAAGAGACCCAGTACTTC.

The chain recombines TRBV4-2 with TRBJ2-2, with no clear D. Trimming stripped 8 bases from V and 2 bases from J, with 18 bases between. The CDR3 length is 16 residues. In germline, CDR1 is LGHNA, CDR2 YNFKEQ. CDR3 sequence: CASSEGLLVNTGELFF. CDR3 in DNA: TGTGCCAGCTCCGAAGGGTTGTTAGTCAACACCGGGGAGCTGTTTTTT.

This clone was observed once. The genes are TRBV25-1 and TRBJ2-7; the match to TRBD1 covers 8 bases. Germline V gene lookup returns CDR1 MGHDK and CDR2 SYGVNS. This CDR3 has 15 amino acids. V trimming: 0 bases; J trimming: 1 base; junction bases outside the gene matches: 2. The CDR3 region is CASSEYGTGSYEQYF. The DNA for the CDR3 is TGTGCCAGCAGTGAATACGGGACAGGATCCTACGAGCAGTACTTC.

The V call is TRBV5-4, the J call TRBJ2-7; 10 bases match TRBD2. CDR3 length: 13 residues. V gave up 4 bases and J gave up 5 bases; unmatched junction bases: 3. The germline V gene has CDR1 SGHNT and CDR2 YYREEE (reference sequence). The CDR3, as DNA: TGTGCCAGCAGCCCCGGGACTAGCGACGAGCAGTACTTC. Translated, it gives CASSPGTSDEQYF.

This chain links TRBV6-6 with TRBJ1-5; no definite D call. The germline V gene has CDR1 MNHNY and CDR2 SVGAGI (reference sequence). The CDR3 runs to 13 residues. Trimming shortened V by 1 base and J by 3 bases, and 4 bases separated the two germline ends. CDR3 loop: CASSYWANQPQHF. The CDR3 coding sequence is TGTGCCAGCAGTTACTGGGCCAATCAGCCCCAGCATTTT.

The chain uses TRBV11-2 and TRBJ2-7; TRBD1 aligns across 11 bases. CDR1 is SGHAT, CDR2 FQNNGV, per germline. The CDR3 contains 17 residues. Trimming at V came to 0 bases and at J to 4 bases, leaving 8 bases not matched to a gene. The chain's CDR3 is CASSLDQGGDRGYEQYF. CDR3 nucleotides: TGTGCCAGCAGCTTAGATCAGGGCGGGGACAGGGGGTACGAGCAGTACTTC. Supplemented by reference TRBV11-2 and TRBJ2-7, the full variable domain reads EAGVAQSPRYKIIEKRQSVAFWCNPISGHATLYWYQQILGQGPKLLIQFQNNGVVDDSQLPKDRFSAERLKGVDSTLKIQPAKLEDSAVYLCASSLDQGGDRGYEQYFGPGTRLTVT.

This clone is a singleton in its sample. This chain uses TRBV27 with TRBJ1-6, with 8 bases lining up with TRBD1. Germline-derived CDR1 and CDR2 are MNHEY and SMNVEV (reference sequence). The J segment lost 0 bases and the V segment lost 4 bases, leaving 11 bases of the junction unmatched. The CDR3 contains 19 residues. In nucleotides, the CDR3 is TGTGCCAGCAGTTCCCCACCCCGACAGGGGAGCTCCTATAATTCACCCCTCCACTTT. It yields the protein CASSSPPRQGSSYNSPLHF.

The V gene is TRBV24-1, the J gene TRBJ1-2; possible D gene TRBD1, 5 bases. CDR1 and CDR2 (germline): KGHDR, SFDVKD. V was clipped by 3 bases and J by 4 bases, with 17 bases between them. The CDR3 is 16 residues long. DNA of the CDR3: TGTGCCACCAGTGATCCGGACAAGAACCTGGGCTATGGCTACACCTTC. Translating gives CATSDPDKNLGYGYTF.

This chain uses TRBV10-3 with TRBJ2-4; D is possibly TRBD2 (5 bases). The CDR3 consists of 13 residues. Trimming pared 2 bases from V and 6 bases from J, leaving 8 bases between. Per the germline V gene, CDR1 is ENHRY and CDR2 is SYGVKD. The CDR3 sequence is CAISEGGGNIQYF. The CDR3 region has the DNA TGTGCCATCAGTGAGGGCGGAGGAAACATTCAGTACTTC.

This clone was observed at least ten times. V and J are TRBV7-9 and TRBJ2-7, with TRBD1 matching 9 bases. In germline, CDR1 is SEHNR, CDR2 FQNEAQ (reference sequence). The ends lost 6 bases at V and 2 bases at J; junction bases unmatched: 2. This CDR3 has 13 residues. This CDR3 is CASRRTGAYEQYF. The CDR3 DNA reads as TGTGCCAGCAGACGGACAGGGGCCTACGAGCAGTACTTC.

The chain has TRBV18 and TRBJ2-6, with 7 bases matching TRBD1. V was clipped by 0 bases and J by 0 bases; unmatched bases: 5. The CDR3 consists of 18 residues. CDR1 and CDR2 from the germline V gene are KGHSH and LQKENI. Here the CDR3 reads CASSPPGTAGSGANVLTF. The CDR3 DNA reads as TGTGCCAGCTCACCACCTGGGACAGCCGGCTCTGGGGCCAACGTCCTGACTTTC.

The chain carries TRBV3-1 (or the pseudogene TRBV3-2) and TRBJ2-2, with D unresolved. The CDR3 sequence is 14 residues long. Germline lookup yields CDR1 LGHDT and CDR2 YNNKEL (reference sequence). V gave up 1 base and J gave up 1 base, with 4 bases separating them. The CDR3 coding sequence is TGTGCCAGCAGCCAAGGCAGGAACACCGGGGAGCTGTTTTTT. Amino acids: CASSQGRNTGELFF.

The rearrangement links TRBV7-9 to TRBJ2-1; weak D call: TRBD1 (6 bases). This CDR3 contains 12 residues. Germline V gene sequence: CDR1 SEHNR, CDR2 FQNEAQ (reference sequence). Trimming removed 5 bases at V and 6 bases at J, with 8 bases between. The CDR3 reads CASSRTVNEQFF. CDR3 nucleotide sequence: TGTGCCAGCAGCCGGACAGTCAATGAGCAGTTCTTC.

The genes are TRBV10-3 and TRBJ2-5; TRBD2 matches at 7 bases. The J segment lost 4 bases and the V segment lost 0 bases, leaving 5 bases of the junction unmatched. Germline CDR1 ENHRY, CDR2 SYGVKD. The CDR3 loop spans 15 amino acids. CDR3 DNA sequence: TGTGCCATCAGTGAGTCTCGGGGGGAACGAGAGACCCAGTACTTC. This sequence encodes CAISESRGERETQYF.

The gene calls are TRBV9 and TRBJ2-2; TRBD2 agrees at 10 bases. CDR3 size: 16 residues. Germline loops: CDR1 SGDLS, CDR2 YYNGEE. J was trimmed by 7 bases and V by 2 bases; bases with no gene match: 8. This CDR3 reads CASSVVAGGGNGELFF. As DNA, the CDR3 is TGTGCCAGCAGCGTTGTAGCGGGGGGCGGGAACGGGGAGCTGTTTTTT.

A note on this clone: The same CDR3 arises from other DNA sequences in this sample as well. CDR3 coding DNA: TGCGCCAGCAGCTTGGCAGGTGGGGGCGCAGATACGCAGTATTTT. It specifies CASSLAGGGADTQYF. J is TRBJ2-3 and V is TRBV5-1; TRBD1 is a possible D gene (6 bases). The CDR3 is 15 residues long. The V gene's germline CDR1 is SGHRS and CDR2 YFSETQ. V was clipped by 0 bases and J by 4 bases, with 12 bases between them.

A remark on this clone: A junction boundary mismatches the germline segment, possibly from a read error. The same CDR3 also results from other DNA sequences found in this sample. CDR3 nucleotide sequence: TGTGCCAGTACCCCAAGCCTCAACGTCCATAACTATGGTTACACCTTC. This encodes CASTPSLNVHNYGYTF. The J gene is TRBJ1-2, the V gene TRBV19, with D uncertain. Germline V gene data show CDR1 as LNHDA and CDR2 as SQIVND (reference sequence). The CDR3 sequence is 16 residues long.

The rearrangement uses TRBV5-5 and TRBJ1-4; D ambiguous. CDR1 and CDR2 (germline): SGHKS, YYEKEE (reference sequence). The CDR3 loop spans 14 amino acids. Trimming removed 2 bases from V and 0 bases from J, with 5 bases in between. The CDR3 reads CASSFGTTNEKLFF. The CDR3 DNA reads TGTGCCAGCAGCTTCGGGACAACTAATGAAAAACTGTTTTTT.

The chain links TRBV29-1 to TRBJ2-7; TRBD1 matches 11 bases. Unmatched junction bases numbered 6, after V lost 4 bases and J lost 4 bases. The CDR3 loop spans 14 amino acids. Per germline, CDR1 SQVTM and CDR2 ANQGSEA. The CDR3 reads CSVGKDRGLYEQYF. The CDR3 DNA sequence: TGCAGCGTTGGGAAGGACAGGGGGCTATACGAGCAGTACTTC.

The chain is built from TRBV7-2 and TRBJ2-1, with D possibly TRBD2 on 7 matching bases. The CDR3 is 16 residues long. The germline V and J ends were trimmed by 5 bases and 7 bases, with 21 bases remaining between them. CDR1 is SGHTA and CDR2 is FQGNSA in the germline V gene. The CDR3 bases are TGTGCCAGCAGCGGGACAAGCGGGGTTGGCTCAAATGAGCAGTTCTTC. Translating it yields CASSGTSGVGSNEQFF. Combining the CDR3 with reference TRBV7-2 and TRBJ2-1 gives the whole variable domain GAGVSQSPSNKVTEKGKDVELRCDPISGHTALYWYRQSLGQGLEFLIYFQGNSAPDKSGLPSDRFSAERTGGSVSTLTIQRTQQEDSAVYLCASSGTSGVGSNEQFFGPGTRLTVL.

The chain couples TRBV11-3 to TRBJ2-2, with D unclear. Trimming removed 2 bases from V and 2 bases from J, with 6 bases in between. Germline V gives CDR1 SGHNT, CDR2 YENEEA. The CDR3 loop spans 14 amino acids. The CDR3 spells CASSLTANTGELFF. The CDR3 nucleotides are TGTGCCAGCAGCTTAACAGCCAACACCGGGGAGCTGTTTTTT. Full variable domain (remainder filled in from reference TRBV11-3 and TRBJ2-2): EAGVVQSPRYKIIEKKQPVAFWCNPISGHNTLYWYLQNLGQGPELLIRYENEEAVDDSQLPKDRFSAERLKGVDSTLKIQPAELGDSAVYLCASSLTANTGELFFGEGSRLTVL.